Below, 19 T cell receptor beta chains from the same sample are listed, as sequenced in a study of blood T cell repertoires in COVID-19. Profiling relied on immunoSEQ multiplex PCR, and the TCRdb table lists in-frame clones only, not all of them. The sample includes about 40,000 clones, around 90% of them seen just once. What was sequenced was peripheral blood. All receptors derive from a woman aged 70-85 years with acute or convalescent COVID-19.

This clone has more than one count but fewer than ten. The chain is built from TRBV28 and TRBJ2-7; 12 nucleotides line up with TRBD2. The CDR3 consists of 15 residues. J lost 3 bases, V lost 6 bases, and 6 bases had no gene match. CDR1 is MDHEN and CDR2 is SYDVKM in the germline V gene. The CDR3 sequence is CASRVTSGGFYEQYV. In DNA form, the CDR3 reads TGTGCCAGCAGGGTAACTAGCGGGGGGTTCTACGAGCAGTACGTC.

The chain carries TRBV24-1 and TRBJ2-3; 8 nucleotides align to TRBD2. The CDR3 is made up of 15 amino acids. V lost 5 bases and J lost 4; bases outside the gene matches: 7. Germline V lookup: CDR1 KGHDR, CDR2 SFDVKD. CDR3 sequence: CATSGGGRFADTQYF. The DNA of the CDR3 is TGTGCCACCAGTGGAGGCGGGAGGTTCGCAGATACGCAGTATTTT.

V gene TRBV19 combines with J gene TRBJ2-2; D unclear. Trimming cost V 3 bases and J 6 bases, with 11 bases left between them. Germline loops: CDR1 LNHDA, CDR2 SQIVND (reference sequence). The CDR3 spans 14 residues. The CDR3 loop is CASSILEPSGELFF. The DNA of the CDR3 is TGTGCCAGTAGTATCTTGGAGCCATCCGGGGAGCTGTTTTTT.

The chain carries TRBV5-3 and TRBJ2-1; D gene unclear. TRBV5-3 is an ORF; its function is uncertain. V lost 1 base and J lost 0, with 8 bases in between. The CDR3 has 15 residues. CDR3 DNA: TGTGCCAGAAGCTTGCGAAGGAGCTCCTACAATGAGCAGTTCTTC. Translated, it gives CARSLRRSSYNEQFF.

The genes are TRBV11-2 and TRBJ2-2; 10 nucleotides align to TRBD1. Germline CDR1 is SGHAT and CDR2 is FQNNGV. The junction had 4 bases not matched to a gene; V was cut back by 4 bases and J by 5 bases. The CDR3 is made up of 15 amino acids. CDR3 in DNA: TGTGCCAGCAGCTCCGGGACAGGGGTTACCGGGGAGCTGTTTTTT. This codes for CASSSGTGVTGELFF.

V is TRBV7-9 and J is TRBJ2-2; D is undetermined. V lost 2 bases and J lost 2, with 9 bases in between. The germline gives CDR1 SEHNR, CDR2 FQNEAQ (reference sequence). This CDR3 spans 15 amino acids. CDR3 residues: CASSLPTPNTGELFF. As DNA, the CDR3 is TGTGCCAGCAGCTTACCGACTCCTAACACCGGGGAGCTGTTTTTT.

The chain links TRBV15 to TRBJ1-5; D ambiguous. Germline-derived CDR1 and CDR2 are LNHNV and YYDKDF (reference sequence). The ends were cut back, 0 bases at V and 6 bases at J, with 6 bases in the middle. This CDR3 spans 13 amino acids. The CDR3 DNA follows: TGTGCCACCAGCAGAGATTGGGCTCAGCCCCAGCATTTT. Residues: CATSRDWAQPQHF.

The chain carries TRBV21-1 and TRBJ2-7; the table's D call of TRBD1 was not tested on the DNA. TRBV21-1 is designated a pseudogene. CDR3 length equals 16 residues. The CDR3 here is CASSKGGQTTPYEQYV. As DNA, the CDR3 is TGTGCCAGCAGCAAAGGGGGACAGACCACCCCCTACGAGCAGTACGTC.

J is TRBJ2-3 and V is TRBV29-1; 10 nucleotides match TRBD2. Looked up from germline, CDR1 is SQVTM and CDR2 is ANQGSEA. Trimming took 5 bases from V and 6 from J; bases not matched to a gene: 5. CDR3 length: 13 amino acids. The CDR3 spells CSVLAGVIDTQYF. CDR3 bases: TGCAGCGTTCTAGCGGGAGTAATTGATACGCAGTATTTT.

The V call is TRBV5-5, the J call TRBJ1-4; tentatively, D is TRBD1 (5 bases). Per germline, CDR1 SGHKS and CDR2 YYEKEE (reference sequence). Deletions cut 3 bases from V and 2 bases from J, with 11 bases between. The CDR3 extends over 15 amino acids. CDR3: CASSYRGSTNEKLFF. CDR3 bases: TGTGCCAGCAGCTATAGGGGTTCCACTAATGAAAAACTGTTTTTT. Combining the CDR3 with reference TRBV5-5 and TRBJ1-4 gives the whole variable domain DAGVTQSPTHLIKTRGQQVTLRCSPISGHKSVSWYQQVLGQGPQFIFQYYEKEERGRGNFPDRFSARQFPNYSSELNVNALLLGDSALYLCASSYRGSTNEKLFFGSGTQLSVL.

The chain combines TRBV24-1 with TRBJ2-1; possibly TRBD1 for D (6 bases). Germline V gene sequence: CDR1 KGHDR, CDR2 SFDVKD. The CDR3 is 13 amino acids. V was shortened by 6 bases and J by 10 bases, with 15 bases between the two germline ends. DNA of the CDR3: TGTGCCACCAGTAGGGCAGGGGCGGACGAGCAGTTCTTC. Its protein product is CATSRAGADEQFF.

The chain combines TRBV11-2 with TRBJ2-7; 12 bases map to TRBD2. Germline V gene sequence: CDR1 SGHAT, CDR2 FQNNGV. V shed 5 bases and J 1 base; nucleotides not matched to a gene: 6. The CDR3 length is 16 residues. CDR3 sequence reads: CASSARLAGASYEQYV. In DNA form, the CDR3 reads TGTGCCAGCAGCGCCAGACTAGCGGGAGCGTCCTACGAGCAGTACGTC.

The rearrangement uses TRBV3-1 (or the pseudogene TRBV3-2) and TRBJ2-1; 8 bases align to TRBD1. The CDR3 covers 15 residues. V was pared by 4 bases and J by 7 bases, with 9 bases of the junction left unmatched. Per the germline V gene, CDR1 is LGHDT and CDR2 is YNNKEL (reference sequence). The DNA for the CDR3 is TGTGCCAGCAGCCCCCCGGGACAGGCGTGGAATGAGCAGTTCTTC. Translation gives CASSPPGQAWNEQFF.

The J gene is TRBJ2-1, the V gene TRBV6-2 or TRBV6-3; TRBD2 matches at 8 bases. The CDR3 loop spans 16 amino acids. J lost 6 bases, V lost 4 bases, and 11 bases had no gene match. Germline assignment: CDR1 MNHEY and CDR2 SVGEGT. The CDR3 loop reads CASSSEPGLGINEQFF. CDR3 coding DNA: TGTGCCAGCAGTTCGGAACCGGGACTAGGAATCAATGAGCAGTTCTTC.

The J gene is TRBJ2-1, the V gene TRBV21-1; the table gives TRBD2 as D, unverified against the DNA. TRBV21-1 is shown as a pseudogene. The CDR3 has 15 residues. The CDR3 reads CASSKRAGEYNEQFF. Here the CDR3 DNA reads TGTGCCAGCAGCAAACGAGCGGGGGAGTACAATGAGCAGTTCTTC.

The sample holds a few counts of this clone. The V call is TRBV19, the J call TRBJ1-6, with TRBD1 matching over 9 bases. Germline CDR1 reads LNHDA; CDR2 reads SQIVND (reference sequence). J gave up 9 bases and V 6 bases, and 6 bases lay outside the gene matches. This CDR3 is 14 amino acids long. The CDR3 loop is CASREQGARSPLHF. The DNA for the CDR3 is TGTGCCAGTAGGGAACAGGGGGCACGTTCACCCCTCCACTTT.

This rearrangement joins TRBV3-1 (or the pseudogene TRBV3-2) to TRBJ2-1; a possible D gene is TRBD2 (6 bases). CDR1 LGHDT and CDR2 YNNKEL come from the germline V gene (reference sequence). The CDR3 sequence is 16 residues long. Trimming took 5 bases from V and 5 from J, leaving 19 bases between them. The CDR3 nucleotides read TGTGCCAGCAGCTTCACCGGGGGTAACCCTCACAATGAGCAGTTCTTC. It encodes CASSFTGGNPHNEQFF.

The V and J genes are TRBV21-1 and TRBJ2-3; whether TRBD2, the table's D call, matches the DNA was not checked. TRBV21-1 represents a pseudogene. The CDR3 has 17 residues. The CDR3 bases are TGTGCCAGCAGCAAAGGGACTAGCGGGGACTACACAGATACGCAGTATTTT. This encodes CASSKGTSGDYTDTQYF.

The V call is TRBV7-9, the J call TRBJ1-2; no firm D call. Trimming cost V 1 base and J 1 base, with 13 bases left between them. CDR3 size: 16 residues. The germline gives CDR1 SEHNR, CDR2 FQNEAQ (reference sequence). The CDR3, as DNA: TGTGCCAGCAGCTTAGATACGGCGGTTTTTAACTATGGCTACACCTTC. It is translated as CASSLDTAVFNYGYTF.